This TCR beta chain was documented in a study of shared clonotypes between healthy human individuals. Across the study: There were three CD4 naive, three CD4 memory, two CD8 naive and one CD8 memory plates per donor. Study-level findings and limits: Clonotype sharing levels among donors were expected to vary with sequencing depth.

The V gene lost 4 bases and the J gene lost 1 base, with 11 bases spanning the gap. Looked up from germline, CDR1 is SGHAT and CDR2 is FQNNGV. The CDR3 contains 15 residues. The table came from immunoSEQ multiplex PCR; TCRdb's copy has only in-frame clones and leaves some out. There are approximately 180,000 clones in the sample; about 93% occur only once, and around 0.067% lies in the top ten. About this clone itself: Its antigen is as yet unknown.

The sequence was collected from a woman in her 30s in good health. Sequenced sample: naive CD4+ T cells sorted from blood. Stated subset: CD45RA+ positively selected. The chain recombines TRBV11-2 with TRBJ1-3; tentative D call: TRBD1 (6 bases). The chain's CDR3 is CASSSQGISGNTIYF. As DNA, the CDR3 is TGTGCCAGCAGCTCACAGGGAATATCTGGAAACACCATATATTTT.